The T cell receptor beta chain described here comes from a study of CD8 T cells in Susac syndrome. Notes on the study in general: More than 15 Susac-specific public clones were found in total CD8+ repertoires and five in CD8+ TEMRA repertoires.

In regard to this clonotype: Its antigen remains unknown.

Roughly 0.45 to 1 ug RNA was reverse transcribed with random hexamers. Multiplex immunoSEQ PCR targeted 54 Vbeta and 13 Jbeta TCR beta segments. A single record per CDR3 protein comes from TCRdb applying MiXCR to the immunoSEQ multiplex PCR reads. The table lists roughly 100,000 distinct CDR3 sequences, approximately 95% of them singletons. Looked up from germline, CDR1 is KGHSH and CDR2 is LQKENI. The CDR3 runs to 16 residues. Germline trimming cut 0 bases from V and 0 bases from J; bases unmatched to any gene: 4. The sequence came from a human donor with Susac syndrome. This chain joins TRBV18 and TRBJ1-2; 7 nucleotides match TRBD1. The sample comprised CD8+ T cells from PBMCs. The CDR3 loop is CASSPPGTASNYGYTF. The CDR3 DNA reads TGTGCCAGCTCACCACCGGGGACAGCCTCTAACTATGGCTACACCTTC.